Sequencing of this TCR beta chain was carried out in a study of shared clonotypes between healthy human individuals. Concerning this clone itself: The junction shows a germline mismatch at one end, possibly a read error.

Naive CD8 cells lacked CD45RO, underwent positive selection for CCR7 and left out terminally differentiated effector memory CD45RA+ cells. This CDR3 has 12 amino acids. Per germline, CDR1 MNHEY and CDR2 SMNVEV (reference sequence). This table comes from immunoSEQ multiplex PCR, and its TCRdb copy is limited to in-frame clones, with some not included. The table lists more than 600,000 clones, 92% of them singletons. The chain is built from TRBV27 and TRBJ2-5; 11 bases line up with TRBD2. Sequencing was carried out using naive CD8+ T cells sorted from blood. The clonotype was recovered from a man aged 25-40 years in good health. CDR3 bases: TGTGCCAGCGGACCGGGACTAGCGGCTGAAAACTTC. Residues: CASGPGLAAENF.